This T cell receptor (beta chain) was identified during a study of cytomegalovirus exposure and HLA in healthy donors. Measured with immunoSEQ multiplex PCR; TCRdb has only the in-frame clones, and not every one. In the table there are roughly 300,000 clones, roughly 90% of which are singletons. The donors were part of the roughly 120-subject validation cohort, which stood apart from the approximately 630-subject first cohort. Study-level results: In vitro data verified a few CMV-associated chains as specific for CMV antigens.

Notes on this clone: The antigen is undetermined.

Trimming cost V 6 bases and J 7 bases, with 16 bases left between them. CDR3 length: 14 residues. Germline V gives CDR1 MNHEY, CDR2 SVGAGI. The rearrangement joins TRBV6-5 to TRBJ2-4; D unresolved. Sample: PBMCs. The source of this sequence is a young woman in good health and CMV-seronegative. CDR3 DNA: TGTGCCAGCAGAGATATTGCAAAGAGGAACATTCAGTACTTC. Amino acid sequence: CASRDIAKRNIQYF.